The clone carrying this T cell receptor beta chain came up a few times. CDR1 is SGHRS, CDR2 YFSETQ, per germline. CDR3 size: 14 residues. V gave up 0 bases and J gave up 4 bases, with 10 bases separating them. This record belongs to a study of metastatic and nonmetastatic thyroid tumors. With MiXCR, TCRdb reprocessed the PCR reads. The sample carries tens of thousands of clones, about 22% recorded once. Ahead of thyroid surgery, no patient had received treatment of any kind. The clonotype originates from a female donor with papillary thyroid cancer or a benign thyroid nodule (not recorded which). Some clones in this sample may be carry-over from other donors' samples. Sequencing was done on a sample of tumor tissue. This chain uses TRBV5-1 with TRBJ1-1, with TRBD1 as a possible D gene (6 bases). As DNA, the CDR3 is TGCGCCAGCAGCTTGGCAGGGGCGAGCACTGAAGCTTTCTTT. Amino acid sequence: CASSLAGASTEAFF.